These 29 T cell receptor beta chains originate from one sample sequenced in a study of PD-L1 blockade in urothelial cancer. The assay was immunoSEQ multiplex PCR, and TCRdb's table has in-frame clones only and misses some. Here the sample spans about 50,000 clones, roughly 80% being singletons. Noted time point: peripheral blood 6 weeks after treatment start. This sample comprised PBMCs, obtained around atezolizumab (anti-PD-L1) treatment. These receptors were collected from a man aged 65-85 years with urothelial cancer.

V usage is TRBV5-1 and J usage is TRBJ1-1; the D is unclear. V lost 0 bases, J lost 2 bases, and 11 bases lay in between. Germline assignment: CDR1 SGHRS and CDR2 YFSETQ. This CDR3 comprises 15 residues. Here the CDR3 reads CASSLVGQVNTEAFF. As DNA, the CDR3 is TGCGCCAGCAGCTTGGTAGGCCAGGTCAACACTGAAGCTTTCTTT.

The gene calls are TRBV5-5 and TRBJ2-5; D possibly corresponds to TRBD2 (5 bases). The CDR3 has 16 residues. V gave up 0 bases and J gave up 4 bases, with 16 bases separating them. Germline V CDR1 and CDR2: SGHKS, YYEKEE (reference sequence). CDR3 nucleotide sequence: TGTGCCAGCAGCTTGGGAGGGAGCCTCCAGATAGAGACCCAGTACTTC. Its translation: CASSLGGSLQIETQYF. The full variable domain, in which reference TRBV5-5 and TRBJ2-5 provide the parts outside the CDR3, is DAGVTQSPTHLIKTRGQQVTLRCSPISGHKSVSWYQQVLGQGPQFIFQYYEKEERGRGNFPDRFSARQFPNYSSELNVNALLLGDSALYLCASSLGGSLQIETQYFGPGTRLLVL.

This chain uses TRBV5-1 with TRBJ1-3; D is uncertain. Germline-derived CDR1 and CDR2 are SGHRS and YFSETQ. The CDR3 is 13 amino acids. Trimming left V 4 bases short and J 0 bases short, with 5 bases between. CDR3 nucleotides: TGCGCCAGCAGCCCGGGCTCTGGAAACACCATATATTTT. Its protein product is CASSPGSGNTIYF.

The chain employs TRBV4-2 and TRBJ2-1, with 9 bases that match TRBD2. V was clipped by 2 bases and J by 5 bases; unmatched bases: 13. CDR1 and CDR2 from the germline V gene are LGHNA and YNFKEQ. The CDR3 covers 18 residues. For the CDR3, the DNA is TGTGCCAGCAGCCAACTCCCCGAAGGACTAGCGCCCCACAATGAGCAGTTCTTC. Translated, it gives CASSQLPEGLAPHNEQFF.

The chain carries TRBV13 and TRBJ2-2; D is possibly TRBD2 (6 bases). V was clipped by 0 bases and J by 3 bases, with 11 bases between them. Germline-derived CDR1 and CDR2 are PRHDT and FYEKMQ (reference sequence). This CDR3 spans 16 amino acids. CDR3 sequence reads: CASSLGGRRDTGELFF. DNA for the CDR3: TGTGCCAGCAGCTTAGGCGGGAGAAGGGACACCGGGGAGCTGTTTTTT.

This clone has at least ten counts. The gene calls are TRBV7-3 and TRBJ1-2; possible D gene TRBD1, 5 bases. Trimming pared 7 bases from V and 3 bases from J, leaving 12 bases between. The CDR3 runs 13 residues. Germline lookup yields CDR1 SGHTA and CDR2 FQGTGA. This CDR3 reads CASTLGGDYGYTF. The CDR3 region has the DNA TGTGCCAGCACCCTCGGAGGGGACTATGGCTACACCTTC.

This chain connects TRBV2 to TRBJ1-5; D is unresolved. CDR1 is SNHLY and CDR2 is FYNNEI in the germline V gene. V was clipped by 7 bases and J by 3 bases, with 10 bases between them. There are 13 residues in the CDR3. The CDR3 is CASNPGSNQPQHF. The CDR3 DNA follows: TGTGCCAGCAACCCGGGGTCCAATCAGCCCCAGCATTTT.

The CDR3 bases are TGTGCCACCGAGGACAGAGCATCCTACAATGAGCAGTTCTTC. Its protein is CATEDRASYNEQFF. The chain uses TRBV19 and TRBJ2-1, with D possibly TRBD1 on 6 matching bases. Trimming took 10 bases from V and 1 from J, leaving 14 bases between them. Germline lookup yields CDR1 LNHDA and CDR2 SQIVND (reference sequence). The CDR3 runs 14 residues.

J is TRBJ2-1 and V is TRBV9; 7 bases agree with TRBD2. The junction had 7 bases not matched to a gene; V was cut back by 3 bases and J by 1 base. From germline, CDR1 is SGDLS and CDR2 YYNGEE. CDR3 length: 16 amino acids. CDR3 residues: CASSAMMGLSYNEQFF. CDR3 in DNA: TGTGCCAGCAGCGCGATGATGGGACTATCCTACAATGAGCAGTTCTTC. Supplemented by reference TRBV9 and TRBJ2-1, the full variable domain reads DSGVTQTPKHLITATGQRVTLRCSPRSGDLSVYWYQQSLDQGLQFLIQYYNGEERAKGNILERFSAQQFPDLHSELNLSSLELGDSALYFCASSAMMGLSYNEQFFGPGTRLTVL.

The chain is built from TRBV18 and TRBJ1-1; possible D gene TRBD1, 5 bases. CDR3 length equals 11 residues. Trimming removed 11 bases at V and 1 base at J, with 8 bases between. Germline CDR1 reads KGHSH; CDR2 reads LQKENI. CDR3 region: CAGQGNTEAFF. In nucleotides, the CDR3 is TGTGCCGGGCAGGGGAACACTGAAGCTTTCTTT.

J is TRBJ1-5 and V is TRBV6-1; 8 bases are shared with TRBD1. Unmatched junction bases numbered 7, after V lost 6 bases and J lost 3 bases. The germline V gene encodes CDR1 MNHNS and CDR2 SASEGT. The CDR3 length is 15 residues. Here the CDR3 DNA reads TGTGCCAGCAGCCCTGGACAGGGTTCCAATCAGCCCCAGCATTTT. Translated, it gives CASSPGQGSNQPQHF.

V gene TRBV19 combines with J gene TRBJ1-4, with 9 bases matching TRBD1. V was pared by 7 bases and J by 7 bases, with 4 bases of the junction left unmatched. The CDR3 is 13 residues long. Germline loops: CDR1 LNHDA, CDR2 SQIVND (reference sequence). CDR3 sequence (DNA): TGTGCCAGTAAGACGACAGGGGGTGAAAAACTGTTTTTT. Protein sequence: CASKTTGGEKLFF.

The CDR3 DNA is TGTGCCAGCAGCGTACAGGGGGGATCGTTGTCAGATACGCAGTATTTT. Encoded protein: CASSVQGGSLSDTQYF. The chain has TRBV7-3 and TRBJ2-3; TRBD1 agrees at 8 bases. This CDR3 has 16 amino acids. Germline assignment: CDR1 SGHTA and CDR2 FQGTGA. V lost 5 bases to trimming and J lost 4 bases; unmatched junction nucleotides: 11.

V is TRBV5-4 and J is TRBJ1-3; 7 nucleotides line up with TRBD1. Trimming at V came to 4 bases and at J to 4 bases, leaving 8 bases not matched to a gene. The germline gives CDR1 SGHNT, CDR2 YYREEE (reference sequence). The CDR3 consists of 15 residues. The CDR3 bases are TGTGCCAGCAGCCCGACGACAGGGCTCGGAAACACCATATATTTT. Encoded protein: CASSPTTGLGNTIYF.

This chain joins TRBV29-1 and TRBJ2-7; D may be TRBD2 (6 bases). The CDR3 loop spans 15 amino acids. Germline-derived CDR1 and CDR2 are SQVTM and ANQGSEA. Trimming removed 2 bases at V and 4 bases at J, with 18 bases between. The CDR3 DNA is TGCAGCGTTGAAAGCTGGGACTCAGGGCAGTACGAGCAGTACTTC. Its protein is CSVESWDSGQYEQYF.

The chain carries TRBV2 and TRBJ1-2; 7 positions match TRBD1. There are 14 residues in the CDR3. V was clipped by 7 bases and J by 3 bases; unmatched bases: 8. Germline CDR1 is SNHLY and CDR2 is FYNNEI. CDR3 in amino acids: CASKEQGTDYGYTF. In DNA, the CDR3 is TGTGCCAGCAAAGAACAGGGGACGGACTATGGCTACACCTTC.

The chain carries TRBV27 and TRBJ2-7; TRBD2 agrees at 10 bases. There are 16 residues in the CDR3. CDR1 is MNHEY, CDR2 SMNVEV, per germline (reference sequence). Trimming removed 6 bases from V and 4 bases from J; junction bases left unmatched: 12. The CDR3 region has the DNA TGTGCCAGCAGGGGCCTAGCGGGAGTTGCTACGTACGAGCAGTACTTC. Translation: CASRGLAGVATYEQYF.

This chain joins TRBV19 and TRBJ2-1, with a tentative D call TRBD1 (5 bases). Looked up from germline, CDR1 is LNHDA and CDR2 is SQIVND (reference sequence). Trimming left V 7 bases short and J 7 bases short, with 20 bases between. The CDR3 extends over 15 amino acids. The CDR3 sequence: CASIWGPVSENEQFF. In DNA, the CDR3 is TGTGCCAGTATCTGGGGCCCTGTTTCGGAAAATGAGCAGTTCTTC.

The J gene is TRBJ2-6, the V gene TRBV5-1; no reliable D call. CDR1 and CDR2 from the germline V gene are SGHRS and YFSETQ. This CDR3 has 15 residues. Trimming took off 4 bases at V and 4 bases at J, with 12 bases between the two ends. The CDR3 DNA reads as TGCGCCAGCAGCCAACAAAATACGGGGGCCAACGTCCTGACTTTC. This codes for CASSQQNTGANVLTF.

The CDR3 loop reads CASSVGGNGLGTQYF. CDR3 coding DNA: TGTGCCAGCAGCGTAGGAGGGAATGGCTTAGGTACGCAGTATTTT. The rearrangement joins TRBV9 to TRBJ2-3; D perhaps matches TRBD2 (5 bases). Germline V gene sequence: CDR1 SGDLS, CDR2 YYNGEE. CDR3 length: 15 residues. The V and J ends lost 0 bases and 8 bases respectively, with 16 bases between them.

This chain uses TRBV30 with TRBJ1-4; D might be TRBD1 (6 bases). The ends were cut back, 0 bases at V and 8 bases at J, with 13 bases in the middle. Germline V gene lookup returns CDR1 GTSNPN and CDR2 SVGIG (reference sequence). The CDR3 spans 14 residues. The CDR3 region has the DNA TGTGCCTGGAGTGTCAGGGGAGGGAAAGAAAAACTGTTTTTT. Protein sequence: CAWSVRGGKEKLFF. The full variable domain, its missing parts supplied by reference TRBV30 and TRBJ1-4, is SQTIHQWPATLVQPVGSPLSLECTVEGTSNPNLYWYRQAAGRGLQLLFYSVGIGQISSEVPQNLSASRPQDRQFILSSKKLLLSDSGFYLCAWSVRGGKEKLFFGSGTQLSVL.

The rearrangement uses TRBV7-2 and TRBJ2-7; maybe TRBD2 (5 bases). The CDR3 loop spans 14 amino acids. Germline V lookup: CDR1 SGHTA, CDR2 FQGNSA. Trimming pared 1 base from V and 2 bases from J, leaving 9 bases between. CDR3 protein: CASSLGGSTYEQYF. For the CDR3, the DNA is TGTGCCAGCAGCTTAGGAGGGTCGACCTACGAGCAGTACTTC. Full variable domain (rest looked up from reference TRBV7-2 and TRBJ2-7): GAGVSQSPSNKVTEKGKDVELRCDPISGHTALYWYRQSLGQGLEFLIYFQGNSAPDKSGLPSDRFSAERTGGSVSTLTIQRTQQEDSAVYLCASSLGGSTYEQYFGPGTRLTVT.

DNA of the CDR3: TGTGCCAGCAGCCTGGGGACAGGGGAGAACACTGAAGCTTTCTTT. It translates to CASSLGTGENTEAFF. This sequence joins TRBV11-3 and TRBJ1-1; 10 bases agree with TRBD1. The V segment lost 5 bases and the J segment 1 base; nucleotides outside the gene matches: 4. The CDR3 has 15 residues. CDR1 and CDR2 (germline): SGHNT, YENEEA.

This clone occurred a few times. The V and J genes are TRBV10-1 and TRBJ2-7; 9 nucleotides match TRBD1. This CDR3 region has 13 residues. Trimming took 6 bases from V and 4 from J; bases not matched to a gene: 4. The germline V gene has CDR1 WNHNN and CDR2 SYGVQD (reference sequence). Written as DNA, the CDR3 is TGCGCCAGCAGCCAAGGACAGGGGTACGAGCAGTACTTC. This codes for CASSQGQGYEQYF.

The gene calls are TRBV2 and TRBJ2-5; 7 bases fit TRBD2. The CDR3 loop spans 14 amino acids. Germline V gives CDR1 SNHLY, CDR2 FYNNEI. The V gene end was trimmed by 7 bases and the J gene end by 1 base; junction bases not matched to a gene: 6. This CDR3 reads CASTSGLLQETQYF. CDR3 DNA: TGTGCCAGCACTTCGGGACTACTCCAAGAGACCCAGTACTTC.

The rearrangement links TRBV5-1 to TRBJ2-7, with 9 nucleotides matching TRBD2. CDR3 length: 15 residues. CDR1 and CDR2 from the germline V gene are SGHRS and YFSETQ. The ends lost 4 bases at V and 7 bases at J; junction bases unmatched: 12. The CDR3 nucleotides are TGCGCCAGCAGCCCAACATACTTAGCGGGAGTGGAGCAGTACTTC. The encoded protein is CASSPTYLAGVEQYF.

This clone was observed a few times. V is TRBV28 and J is TRBJ2-1; 9 bases map to TRBD1. This CDR3 spans 14 amino acids. V trimming: 6 bases; J trimming: 5 bases; junction bases outside the gene matches: 5. Looked up from germline, CDR1 is MDHEN and CDR2 is SYDVKM. In nucleotides, the CDR3 is TGTGCCAGCAGAGGAAGGACAGGGGACAATGAGCAGTTCTTC. It translates to CASRGRTGDNEQFF. The complete variable domain, with remaining parts taken from reference TRBV28 and TRBJ2-1, reads DVKVTQSSRYLVKRTGEKVFLECVQDMDHENMFWYRQDPGLGLRLIYFSYDVKMKEKGDIPEGYSVSREKKERFSLILESASTNQTSMYLCASRGRTGDNEQFFGPGTRLTVL.

The chain links TRBV10-3 to TRBJ1-1; weak D call: TRBD1 (6 bases). In germline, CDR1 is ENHRY, CDR2 SYGVKD. V shed 3 bases and J shed 1 base, with 12 bases lying between them. This CDR3 is 15 amino acids long. CDR3 amino acids: CAISEQGRENTEAFF. CDR3 bases: TGTGCCATCAGTGAACAGGGACGGGAGAACACTGAAGCTTTCTTT.

V usage is TRBV19 and J usage is TRBJ2-7; TRBD1 matches at 8 bases. In germline, CDR1 is LNHDA, CDR2 SQIVND (reference sequence). The CDR3 runs 15 residues. V trimming: 4 bases; J trimming: 2 bases; junction bases outside the gene matches: 7. CDR3 DNA: TGTGCCAGTAGTAGGGACAGGAGAGGGACCTACGAGCAGTACTTC. Protein product: CASSRDRRGTYEQYF. The variable domain in full, completed from reference TRBV19 and TRBJ2-7, reads DGGITQSPKYLFRKEGQNVTLSCEQNLNHDAMYWYRQDPGQGLRLIYYSQIVNDFQKGDIAEGYSVSREKKESFPLTVTSAQKNPTAFYLCASSRDRRGTYEQYFGPGTRLTVT.